Listed here are 15 T cell receptor beta chains from one sample, sequenced in a study of cytomegalovirus exposure and HLA in healthy donors. A multiplex PCR was run with 60 Vbeta primers and 13 Jbeta primers. Measured with immunoSEQ multiplex PCR; TCRdb has only the in-frame clones, and not every one. The repertoire holds about 200,000 clones, with approximately 70% as singletons. The sequenced material came from PBMCs. The receptor set was obtained from a woman in her twenties or thirties in good health and CMV-seronegative.

V and J are TRBV27 and TRBJ1-2, with TRBD1 matching over 8 bases. CDR1 is MNHEY, CDR2 SMNVEV, per germline (reference sequence). Trimming removed 2 bases from V and 5 bases from J; junction bases left unmatched: 10. This CDR3 contains 16 residues. The CDR3 region has the DNA TGTGCCAGCAGTTTACGCCCAACAGACAGGGGATATGGCTACACCTTC. Its translation is CASSLRPTDRGYGYTF.

The chain has TRBV29-1 and TRBJ2-1; 10 nucleotides agree with TRBD2. Germline CDR1 SQVTM, CDR2 ANQGSEA. The CDR3 spans 15 residues. Germline trimming cut 7 bases from V and 2 bases from J; bases unmatched to any gene: 8. CDR3 in amino acids: CSAASGTSAYNEQFF. CDR3 bases: TGCAGCGCCGCTTCCGGGACTAGCGCCTACAATGAGCAGTTCTTC.

To note about this clone: The sample holds other DNA sequences that translate to the same CDR3. The chain joins TRBV15 to TRBJ2-7; TRBD2 agrees at 7 bases. The V segment lost 1 base and the J segment 0 bases; nucleotides outside the gene matches: 6. This CDR3 region has 16 residues. Germline CDR1 reads LNHNV; CDR2 reads YYDKDF (reference sequence). CDR3 nucleotide sequence: TGTGCCACCAGCAGAGGGGGGGGATTGAGCTCCTACGAGCAGTACTTC. Translation: CATSRGGGLSSYEQYF.

The rearrangement uses TRBV6-5 and TRBJ2-7, with TRBD2 identical over 8 bases. The junction had 10 bases not matched to a gene; V was cut back by 4 bases and J by 5 bases. In germline, CDR1 is MNHEY, CDR2 SVGAGI. The CDR3 length is 15 residues. The CDR3 DNA sequence: TGTGCCAGCAGTTTAACTCAGGCGGGGGGAGACGAGCAGTACTTC. Protein product: CASSLTQAGGDEQYF.

The V and J genes are TRBV5-5 and TRBJ1-2; 7 bases are shared with TRBD1. Germline-derived CDR1 and CDR2 are SGHKS and YYEKEE (reference sequence). J was trimmed by 7 bases and V by 0 bases; bases with no gene match: 9. The CDR3 runs to 15 residues. The CDR3, as DNA: TGTGCCAGCAGCTTGGTCGGAGGGGGCTCGCGTGGCTACACCTTC. This encodes CASSLVGGGSRGYTF.

This clone was recorded a few times. The chain joins TRBV6-6 to TRBJ2-7, with TRBD1 identical over 8 bases. The ends lost 0 bases at V and 3 bases at J; junction bases unmatched: 4. The germline V gene has CDR1 MNHNY and CDR2 SVGAGI (reference sequence). This CDR3 comprises 15 residues. CDR3 residues: CASSYSTGGRYEQYF. The CDR3 DNA follows: TGTGCCAGCAGTTACTCAACAGGGGGGCGCTACGAGCAGTACTTC.

This chain joins TRBV9 and TRBJ2-3; the match to TRBD2 covers 7 bases. Looked up from germline, CDR1 is SGDLS and CDR2 is YYNGEE. The CDR3 covers 14 residues. V lost 3 bases, J lost 3 bases, and 4 bases stayed unmatched. DNA for the CDR3: TGTGCCAGCAGCGGGGGCGGGGGAACAGATACGCAGTATTTT. Protein sequence: CASSGGGGTDTQYF.

This chain joins TRBV19 and TRBJ2-3; TRBD2 aligns across 7 bases. The V and J ends lost 1 base and 3 bases, in that order; junction bases with no gene match: 4. Germline assignment: CDR1 LNHDA and CDR2 SQIVND (reference sequence). The CDR3 loop spans 15 amino acids. DNA of the CDR3: TGTGCCAGTAGTATAGCTCCTAGCGGTACAGATACGCAGTATTTT. It yields the protein CASSIAPSGTDTQYF.

The chain couples TRBV19 to TRBJ2-7, with D perhaps TRBD1 (6 bases). CDR1 is LNHDA, CDR2 SQIVND, per germline (reference sequence). Trimming stripped 4 bases from V and 4 bases from J, with 17 bases between. This CDR3 has 15 amino acids. The CDR3 spells CASSTQGKGDYEQYF. CDR3 DNA sequence: TGTGCCAGTAGTACACAGGGCAAGGGTGATTACGAGCAGTACTTC.

V and J are TRBV15 and TRBJ1-6; TRBD1 aligns across 9 bases. The CDR3 spans 17 residues. V was clipped by 2 bases and J by 4 bases; unmatched bases: 6. The germline V gene has CDR1 LNHNV and CDR2 YYDKDF (reference sequence). The CDR3 reads CATSRSTGTGYNSPLHF. CDR3 in DNA: TGTGCCACCAGCAGATCCACCGGGACAGGGTATAATTCACCCCTCCACTTT.

This chain joins TRBV27 and TRBJ2-5; TRBD2 aligns across 9 bases. The CDR3 covers 19 residues. The germline V gene has CDR1 MNHEY and CDR2 SMNVEV (reference sequence). The ends lost 4 bases at V and 5 bases at J; junction bases unmatched: 20. In DNA, the CDR3 is TGTGCCAGCAGTTCGGCTTGGGGCGGGGGGGGATGGGTAGGGGAGACCCAGTACTTC. As protein: CASSSAWGGGGWVGETQYF.

This clone was found a few times. The V gene is TRBV5-4, the J gene TRBJ2-7; D perhaps matches TRBD2 (6 bases). The V and J ends lost 3 bases and 2 bases respectively, with 12 bases between them. This CDR3 is built from 14 residues. Germline V gene lookup returns CDR1 SGHNT and CDR2 YYREEE (reference sequence). Here the CDR3 reads CASSYRDSTYEQYF. CDR3 nucleotide sequence: TGTGCCAGCAGCTACCGGGACTCCACCTACGAGCAGTACTTC.

CDR3 region: CASSFNSAGNTIYF. The CDR3 nucleotides are TGTGCCAGCAGCTTTAACAGCGCGGGGAACACCATATATTTT. The chain joins TRBV12-1 to TRBJ1-3. TRBV12-1 constitutes a pseudogene. The CDR3 totals 14 residues.

This clone was seen only a few times. This chain joins TRBV29-1 and TRBJ2-3; 9 nucleotides match TRBD1. From germline, CDR1 is SQVTM and CDR2 ANQGSEA. J gave up 5 bases and V 4 bases, and 7 bases lay outside the gene matches. The CDR3 is made up of 14 amino acids. The CDR3 nucleotides are TGCAGCGTTGGTACGGGGACAGGGAAAGATACGCAGTATTTT. Translating gives CSVGTGTGKDTQYF.

The V gene is TRBV2, the J gene TRBJ2-7; weak D call: TRBD2 (7 bases). CDR1 and CDR2 from the germline V gene are SNHLY and FYNNEI. The V end was cut by 4 bases, the J end by 2 bases, with 15 bases between. The CDR3 runs 15 residues. CDR3 protein: CASSVLRGGTYEQYF. As DNA, the CDR3 is TGTGCCAGCAGTGTCCTGAGGGGGGGCACCTACGAGCAGTACTTC.